This TCR beta chain was profiled in a study of beta chain features in type 1 diabetes. Germline V CDR1 and CDR2: GTSNPN, SVGIG (reference sequence). The CDR3 totals 14 residues. Trimming shortened V by 1 base and J by 2 bases, and 12 bases separated the two germline ends. Overall study results and limits: Researchers cautioned that cDNA sequencing could over-represent cells with high TCR expression. Type 1 diabetes patients had VDJ junctions that carried fewer insertions and more deletions.

With respect to this clone: What it binds is not known.

As every portion of the isolated RNA was reverse transcribed, the sequencing read expressed TCRB transcripts. This table comes from immunoSEQ multiplex PCR, and its TCRdb copy is limited to in-frame clones, with some not included. The table records roughly 380,000 clones, 15% to 20% of them present only once. The chain links TRBV30 to TRBJ2-7, with a possible D match to TRBD2 (5 bases). The receptor's source is a woman under 30 in good health. The specimen was naive CD4+ T cells from blood. The CDR3, as DNA: TGTGCCTGGAGTGGGACGGGGAGAACCTACGAGCAGTACTTC. Protein product: CAWSGTGRTYEQYF.